Below, 14 T cell receptor beta chains from the same sample are listed, as sequenced in a study of tissue T cells after allogeneic stem cell transplantation (dated by TCRdb to 2021 to 2024). The library was prepared using the immunoSEQ multiplex PCR assay. TCRdb mirrors the immuneACCESS table, restricted to in-frame sequences. Some clones are absent from its copies; in checked studies, under half trace to an unresolved V gene, and the reason for the others is unknown. Across this sample there are more than 45,000 clones, with roughly 73% seen only once. The biggest ten clones account for 0.7% of the sample. The sample comprised sorted cells pooled from one or two spleens. The receptors were gathered from a pool of C57BL/6 mice in good health.

With respect to this clone: Gene names and germline match the mouse. The read ends 1 residue early relative to the CDR3; the germline J gene fills the gap. V and J are TRBV13-3 and TRBJ1-1; 7 bases match TRBD1. Germline values: CDR1 NNHDY, CDR2 SYVADS. The CDR3 is made up of 14 amino acids. Trimming cost V 3 bases and J 1 base; bases outside gene matches: 3. CDR3: CASSVQGGNTEVFF. CDR3 bases read: TGTGCCAGCAGTGTTCAGGGGGGAAACACAGAAGTCTTC.

This clone has a single count. Mouse germline and gene names are used. The sequence runs out 1 residue before the end of the CDR3; the remainder is reconstructed from the germline J gene. V and J are TRBV29 and TRBJ2-2, with D perhaps given as TRBD1 or TRBD2 (5 bases each). The V and J ends lost 6 bases and 0 bases respectively, with 11 bases between them. Germline CDR1 MSHET, CDR2 SYDVDS. The CDR3 has 15 amino acids. CDR3 region: CASSRGRANTGQLYF. The covered CDR3 bases are TGTGCTAGCAGCCGGGGACGGGCAAACACCGGGCAGCTCTAC.

This clone was found a few times. Gene names and germline match the mouse. Read data end 1 residue before the CDR3 end; the end is taken from the germline J gene. This chain connects TRBV13-1 to TRBJ2-1; D gene ambiguous. Germline V gene data show CDR1 as NSHNY and CDR2 as SYGAGN. There are 12 residues in the CDR3. V was pared by 2 bases and J by 4 bases, with 4 bases between. The CDR3 spells CASSDGYAEQFF. The covered CDR3 bases are TGTGCCAGCAGTGACGGGTATGCTGAGCAGTTC.

This clone was observed a single time. Each gene name is a mouse one. The read ends 1 residue before the CDR3 terminus; that terminus is restored from the germline J gene. The rearrangement links TRBV16 to TRBJ1-4; D ambiguous. Looked up from germline, CDR1 is SGHSA and CDR2 is FRNQAP. The CDR3 runs to 15 residues. V shed 5 bases and J shed 0 bases, with 10 bases lying between them. CDR3 bases read: TGTGCAAGCAGCCACATCAAAATTTCCAACGAAAGATTATTT. Its protein product is CASSHIKISNERLF. The CDR3 as a whole reads CASSHIKISNERLFF.

With regard to this clone: The genes and germline here are from mouse. The CDR3 end lies 1 residue beyond the end of the read and is filled in from the germline J gene. The chain is built from TRBV13-3 and TRBJ1-3; maybe TRBD1 (5 bases). This CDR3 is 14 amino acids long. V was clipped by 4 bases and J by 4 bases, with 12 bases between them. Germline CDR1 NNHDY, CDR2 SYVADS. The CDR3 DNA, read in part, is TGTGCCAGCAGTTCCTCAGGGCAAGGAAATACGCTCTAT. This codes for CASSSSGQGNTLY. The CDR3 reads in full as CASSSSGQGNTLYF.

This clone was recorded a few times. The gene names given are mouse names. This CDR3 is CASSRGTDNNQAPLF. CDR3 bases read: TGTGCTAGCAGTAGAGGGACAGATAACAACCAGGCTCCGCTT. J is TRBJ1-5 and V is TRBV17; possible D gene TRBD1, 6 bases. From the germline J gene comes the end of the CDR3, since the read stops 1 residue before it. The CDR3 is 15 amino acids. V lost 1 base, J lost 0 bases, and 7 bases lay in between. CDR1 is MNHDT and CDR2 is YYDKIL in the germline V gene.

On this clone itself: Germline and genes: mouse. The read gets to within 1 residue of the CDR3 end, and the germline J gene fills in the rest. The chain uses TRBV31 and TRBJ2-4; 7 nucleotides agree with TRBD1. V gave up 3 bases and J gave up 0 bases; unmatched junction bases: 3. CDR1 and CDR2 from the germline V gene are GKSSPN and SITVG. This CDR3 has 14 amino acids. The part of the CDR3 DNA that was read is TGTGCCTGGAGGGGACAGATTAGTCAAAACACCTTGTAC. This sequence encodes CAWRGQISQNTLY. The full CDR3 is CAWRGQISQNTLYF.

In regard to this clone: Here the gene names and germline are mouse. The CDR3 end lies 1 residue beyond the end of the read and is filled in from the germline J gene. The J gene is TRBJ2-5, the V gene TRBV5; tentative D call: TRBD2 (6 bases). Trimming left V 4 bases short and J 2 bases short, with 10 bases between. The CDR3 loop spans 14 amino acids. CDR1 and CDR2 from the germline V gene are LGHNA and YNLKQL (reference sequence). The CDR3 bases that were read are TGTGCCAGCAGCCCCCGGGACTTCCAAGACACCCAGTAC. It codes for CASSPRDFQDTQY. The CDR3, in full, reads CASSPRDFQDTQYF.

Worth noting for this clone: Gene names follow the mouse nomenclature. The CDR3 end lies 1 residue beyond the end of the read and is filled in from the germline J gene. This sequence joins TRBV15 and TRBJ1-5; D not resolved. There are 14 residues in the CDR3. Trimming stripped 3 bases from V and 3 bases from J, with 9 bases between. CDR1 SGHND and CDR2 FRSKSL come from the germline V gene. The CDR3 sequence: CASSFGECNQAPLF. The CDR3 DNA, read in part, is TGTGCCAGCAGTTTCGGGGAGTGCAACCAGGCTCCGCTT.

With regard to this clone: Gene names denote mouse genes. Read sequence stops 1 residue before the CDR3 end, and the germline J gene provides the missing end. This chain connects TRBV13-3 to TRBJ2-7; 7 nucleotides line up with TRBD1. CDR3 length equals 13 residues. Germline lookup yields CDR1 NNHDY and CDR2 SYVADS. V shed 3 bases, J shed 3 bases, and the junction held 3 bases outside the gene matches. CDR3 DNA, as far as it was read: TGTGCCAGCAGTGCCGGGACAGACTATGAACAGTAC. Protein sequence: CASSAGTDYEQY. The full CDR3 protein is CASSAGTDYEQYF.

As regards this clone: Mouse names are used for the genes. The sample has other DNA sequences that encode this CDR3 too. The CDR3 is CASSLGANTEVFF. Partial CDR3 DNA: TGTGCCAGCAGTCTGGGAGCGAACACAGAAGTCTTC. This chain links TRBV26 with TRBJ1-1; D is uncertain. The read finishes 1 residue shy of the CDR3 end, and the germline J gene is used to complete it. CDR1 and CDR2 (germline): KGHPV, FQNQEV (reference sequence). The CDR3 loop spans 13 amino acids. Trimming shortened V by 2 bases and J by 1 base, and 5 bases separated the two germline ends.

This clone was picked up a small number of times. Germline and genes here are mouse. Coverage ceases 1 residue before the CDR3 finishes, and the germline J gene fills in the end. The chain carries TRBV31 and TRBJ2-7, with D maybe TRBD1 (7 bases). Trimming pared 1 base from V and 4 bases from J, leaving 11 bases between. The CDR3 loop spans 13 amino acids. The germline V gene has CDR1 GKSSPN and CDR2 SITVG. The covered CDR3 bases are TGTGCCTGGAGTCAAGGGGGCGCTTATGAACAGTAC. Protein sequence: CAWSQGGAYEQY. The CDR3 as a whole reads CAWSQGGAYEQYF.

Regarding this clone: Mouse germline and gene names are used. With the read ending 1 residue before the CDR3 end, the germline J gene is used to fill in that end. The gene calls are TRBV31 and TRBJ1-5; D gene uncertain. V was shortened by 0 bases and J by 0 bases, with 6 bases between the two germline ends. CDR1 is GKSSPN and CDR2 is SITVG in the germline V gene. This CDR3 comprises 14 residues. The DNA read from the CDR3 is TGTGCCTGGAGTCTCGCAGCTAACAACCAGGCTCCGCTT. Translated, it gives CAWSLAANNQAPL. The CDR3 in full is CAWSLAANNQAPLF.

This clone occurred a few times. Gene names refer to mouse genes. The CDR3 end falls 1 residue outside the read, so it is completed with the germline J gene. This chain links TRBV29 with TRBJ2-1, with a weak D call TRBD1 (5 bases). The CDR3 length is 14 residues. Trimming removed 4 bases at V and 2 bases at J, with 9 bases between. Germline V gene data show CDR1 as MSHET and CDR2 as SYDVDS. The CDR3 sequence: CASSSDSHYAEQFF. Incomplete CDR3 DNA: TGTGCTAGCAGTTCTGACAGTCACTATGCTGAGCAGTTC.